Listed below are T cell receptor beta chains from one sample, sequenced in a study of memory CD4+ T cells and cytomegalovirus serostatus. TCRdb's copy holds only in-frame clones and misses some; the assay was immunoSEQ multiplex PCR. The sample has under 55,000 clones; around 83% are singletons. Sequences were obtained from memory CD4+ T cells from blood. The receptors here all came from an adult in good health and CMV-seropositive. Each CDR3 is given with its conserved first and last residue. D genes are given only for firm matches. A row's size may be missing; if present it is once, few, many or a size class.

d_gene	abundance	v_gene	j_gene	CDR3aa	CDR3nt
.	once	TRBV5-1	TRBJ1-2	CASSLGLSLGYGYTF	TGCGCCAGCAGCTTGGGCCTTTCTCTAGGCTATGGCTACACCTTC
.	.	TRBV30	TRBJ1-6	CAWSVQVFSPLHF	TGTGCCTGGAGTGTACAAGTTTTCTCACCCCTCCACTTT
.	.	TRBV5-1	TRBJ1-3	CASSLVQGGGNTIYF	TGCGCCAGCAGCTTGGTTCAGGGCGGGGGAAACACCATATATTTT
.	.	TRBV5-4	TRBJ2-3	CASSAYTDTQYF	TGTGCCAGCAGCGCTTACACAGATACGCAGTATTTT
.	few	TRBV29-1	TRBJ1-1	CSGIQDWSTEAFF	TGCAGCGGGATACAGGATTGGAGCACTGAAGCTTTCTTT
.	.	TRBV28	TRBJ2-1	CASSSTVLNEQFF	TGTGCCAGCAGTAGCACAGTTCTCAATGAGCAGTTCTTC
.	few	TRBV2	TRBJ2-4	CASKISTNIQYF	TGTGCCAGCAAAATTAGCACAAACATTCAGTACTTC
.	.	TRBV30	TRBJ2-7	CAWRARSSYEQYF	TGTGCCTGGAGAGCGCGGAGCTCCTACGAGCAGTACTTC
.	.	TRBV7-9	TRBJ1-2	CVSSSGDYGYTF	TGTGTCAGCAGCTCAGGGGACTATGGCTACACCTTC
TRBD2	once	TRBV28	TRBJ2-2	CASSLWSLAGGPGELFF	TGTGCCAGCAGTTTATGGTCCCTAGCGGGAGGGCCTGGGGAGCTGTTTTTT
.	.	TRBV18	TRBJ1-5	CASSPREQGPYQPQHF	TGTGCCAGCTCACCACGGGAGCAGGGGCCCTACCAGCCCCAGCATTTT
TRBD1	.	TRBV28	TRBJ1-2	CASTMTGLYGYTF	TGTGCCAGCACTATGACAGGGCTCTATGGCTACACCTTC
.	.	TRBV6-6	TRBJ1-3	CASTGSGNTIYF	TGTGCCAGCACGGGCTCTGGAAACACCATATATTTT
TRBD2	.	TRBV5-1	TRBJ2-7	CASSLDGGSYEQYF	TGCGCCAGCAGCTTGGATGGCGGGAGCTACGAGCAGTACTTC
.	.	TRBV5-8	TRBJ1-2	CASSLGDTLFFRGYTF	TGTGCCAGCAGCTTGGGGGACACCCTCTTCTTCCGTGGCTACACCTTC
TRBD1	.	TRBV19	TRBJ2-3	CASSIEGQRQYF	TGTGCCAGTAGTATAGAGGGACAGAGACAGTATTTT
TRBD2	.	TRBV7-9	TRBJ2-5	CASSLPRGGTQETQYF	TGTGCCAGCAGCCTCCCCCGGGGGGGGACCCAAGAGACCCAGTACTTC
.	.	TRBV9	TRBJ1-3	CASSVQVGGSGNTIYF	TGTGCCAGCAGCGTACAGGTTGGGGGCTCTGGAAACACCATATATTTT
.	.	TRBV7-9	TRBJ2-1	CATVQGLSYNEQFF	TGTGCCACGGTACAGGGTTTGTCCTACAATGAGCAGTTCTTC
TRBD2	.	TRBV5-1	TRBJ2-2	CASSLTSAGTGELFF	TGCGCCAGCAGCTTGACTAGCGCGGGGACCGGGGAGCTGTTTTTT
TRBD1	.	TRBV30	TRBJ1-6	CALQRDSNSPLHF	TGTGCCTTACAGCGGGACAGTAATTCACCCCTCCACTTT
TRBD1	.	TRBV6-5	TRBJ1-2	CASSYEGAGGYTF	TGTGCCAGCAGTTACGAGGGGGCAGGTGGCTACACCTTC
.	.	TRBV2	TRBJ2-2	CAGAQGNPGELFF	TGTGCAGGGGCGCAGGGAAACCCCGGGGAGCTGTTTTTT
TRBD1	.	TRBV7-2	TRBJ2-7	CASSPVGSGQGALEQYF	TGTGCCAGCAGCCCAGTGGGGTCGGGACAGGGTGCGTTGGAGCAGTACTTC
.	.	TRBV7-8	TRBJ2-2	CASSPWGGNTGELFF	TGTGCCAGCAGCCCCTGGGGAGGGAACACCGGGGAGCTGTTTTTT
TRBD2	.	TRBV5-6	TRBJ2-1	CASSWGTGTSIGNEQFF	TGTGCCAGCAGCTGGGGGACCGGGACTAGCATAGGCAATGAGCAGTTCTTC
TRBD1	.	TRBV28	TRBJ2-2	CASSLFLSRTGGGTGELFF	TGTGCCAGCAGTTTATTTCTGAGCCGAACAGGGGGTGGCACCGGGGAGCTGTTTTTT
.	.	TRBV14	TRBJ2-7	CASSPLQRDEQYF	TGTGCCAGCAGCCCACTTCAACGGGACGAGCAGTACTTC
.	.	TRBV27	TRBJ2-5	CASSSQETQYF	TGTGCCAGCAGTTCCCAAGAGACCCAGTACTTC
.	.	TRBV7-9	TRBJ2-5	CASSLIGAIQETQYF	TGTGCCAGCAGCTTAATCGGCGCGATCCAAGAGACCCAGTACTTC
.	.	TRBV5-5	TRBJ1-5	CASSPRSGGNQPQHF	TGTGCCAGCAGCCCTCGGTCAGGGGGCAATCAGCCCCAGCATTTT
.	.	TRBV7-8	TRBJ1-1	CASSLEGPTEAFF	TGTGCCAGCAGCTTAGAAGGGCCCACTGAAGCTTTCTTT
.	.	TRBV7-8	TRBJ1-2	CASSLERTGRVDGYTF	TGTGCCAGCAGCCTCGAAAGGACGGGCCGGGTCGATGGCTACACCTTC
TRBD2	.	TRBV2	TRBJ2-5	CASSTHRGGTSGSPVKTQYF	TGTGCCAGCAGTACACACAGGGGAGGGACTAGCGGCTCCCCCGTGAAGACCCAGTACTTC
.	.	TRBV2	TRBJ2-7	CASTRYYPGEQYF	TGTGCCAGCACCAGGTACTACCCTGGCGAGCAGTACTTC
.	.	TRBV11-2	TRBJ2-1	CASSLDLSRDRFF	TGTGCCAGCAGCTTAGATTTATCCCGGGATCGGTTCTTC
TRBD1	.	TRBV4-3	TRBJ2-2	CASSQETGTAGELFF	TGCGCCAGCAGCCAAGAGACAGGGACGGCCGGGGAGCTGTTTTTT